This T cell receptor beta chain derives from a study of cytomegalovirus exposure and HLA in healthy donors. The CDR3 is 13 amino acids. CDR1 SGHDT and CDR2 YYEEEE come from the germline V gene. V shed 3 bases and J 5 bases; nucleotides not matched to a gene: 3. The PCR was carried out with 60 Vbeta primers and 13 Jbeta primers. Only in-frame clones appear in the TCRdb table, and some are missing; sequencing was by immunoSEQ multiplex PCR. The sample comprises about 100,000 clones, 76% of which are singletons, and 4.1% rests with the top ten. The chain combines TRBV5-6 with TRBJ1-2, with 8 bases aligning to TRBD1. Input material: PBMCs. The TCR originated in a man aged 40-49 years in good health and CMV-seronegative. CDR3 nucleotide sequence: TGTGCCAGCAGCTGGACAGGGTCTTATGGCTACACCTTC. Translation: CASSWTGSYGYTF. Based on the CDR3 plus reference TRBV5-6 and TRBJ1-2, the full variable domain is DAGVTQSPTHLIKTRGQQVTLRCSPKSGHDTVSWYQQALGQGPQFIFQYYEEEERQRGNFPDRFSGHQFPNYSSELNVNALLLGDSALYLCASSWTGSYGYTFGSGTRLTVV.